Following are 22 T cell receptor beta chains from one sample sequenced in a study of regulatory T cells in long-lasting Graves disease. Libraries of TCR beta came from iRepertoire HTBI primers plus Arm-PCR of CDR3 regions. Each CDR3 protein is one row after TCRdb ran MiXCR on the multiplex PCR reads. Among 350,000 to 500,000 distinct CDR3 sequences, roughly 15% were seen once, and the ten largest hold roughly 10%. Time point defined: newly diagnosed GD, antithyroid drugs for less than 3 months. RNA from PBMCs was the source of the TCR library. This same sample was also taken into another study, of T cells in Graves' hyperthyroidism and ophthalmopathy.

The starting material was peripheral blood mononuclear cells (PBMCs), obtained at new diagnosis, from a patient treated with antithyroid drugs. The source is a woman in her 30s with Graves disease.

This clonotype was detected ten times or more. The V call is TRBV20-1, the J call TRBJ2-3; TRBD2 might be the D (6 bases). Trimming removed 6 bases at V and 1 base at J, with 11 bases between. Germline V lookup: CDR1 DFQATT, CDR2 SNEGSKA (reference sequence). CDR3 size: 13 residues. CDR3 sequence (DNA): TGCAGTGCCCCCGGGAGAGGCACAGATACGCAGTATTTT. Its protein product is CSAPGRGTDTQYF.

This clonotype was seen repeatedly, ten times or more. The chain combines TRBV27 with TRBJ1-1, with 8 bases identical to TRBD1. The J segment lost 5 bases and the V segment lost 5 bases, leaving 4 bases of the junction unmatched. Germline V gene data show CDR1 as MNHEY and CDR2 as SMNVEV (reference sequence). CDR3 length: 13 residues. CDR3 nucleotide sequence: TGTGCCAGCAGTCCTCAGGGGGCAACTGAAGCTTTCTTT. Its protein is CASSPQGATEAFF.

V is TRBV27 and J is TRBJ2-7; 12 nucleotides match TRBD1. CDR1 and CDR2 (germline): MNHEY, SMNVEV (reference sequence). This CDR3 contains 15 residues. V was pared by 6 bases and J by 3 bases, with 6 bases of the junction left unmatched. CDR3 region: CASRRGTGGFYEQYF. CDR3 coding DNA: TGTGCCAGCAGACGTGGGACAGGGGGCTTCTACGAGCAGTACTTC.

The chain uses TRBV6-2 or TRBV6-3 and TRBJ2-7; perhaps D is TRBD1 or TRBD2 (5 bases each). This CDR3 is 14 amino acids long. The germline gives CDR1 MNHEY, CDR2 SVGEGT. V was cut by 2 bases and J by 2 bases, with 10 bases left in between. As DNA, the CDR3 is TGTGCCAGCAGTTACCTGAGGGGAACCTACGAGCAGTACTTC. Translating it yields CASSYLRGTYEQYF.

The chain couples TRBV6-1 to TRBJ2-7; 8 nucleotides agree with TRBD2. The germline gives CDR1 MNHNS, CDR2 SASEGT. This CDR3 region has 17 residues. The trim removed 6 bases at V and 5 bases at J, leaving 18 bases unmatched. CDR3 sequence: CASRRGLAGGKRHEQYF. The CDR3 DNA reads TGTGCCAGCAGACGTGGACTAGCAGGAGGCAAACGCCACGAGCAGTACTTC.

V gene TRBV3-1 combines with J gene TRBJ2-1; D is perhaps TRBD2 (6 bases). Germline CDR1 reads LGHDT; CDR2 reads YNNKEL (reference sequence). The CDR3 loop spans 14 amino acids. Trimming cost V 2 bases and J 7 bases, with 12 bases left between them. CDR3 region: CASSQISGINEQFF. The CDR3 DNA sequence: TGTGCCAGCAGCCAAATTAGCGGAATTAATGAGCAGTTCTTC.

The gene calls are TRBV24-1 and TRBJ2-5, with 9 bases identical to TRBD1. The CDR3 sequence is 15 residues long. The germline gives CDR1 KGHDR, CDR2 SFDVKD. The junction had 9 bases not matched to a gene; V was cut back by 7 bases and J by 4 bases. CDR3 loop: CATSNRGQGRETQYF. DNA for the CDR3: TGTGCCACCAGCAACCGGGGACAGGGTAGAGAGACCCAGTACTTC.

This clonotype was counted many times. CDR3 in amino acids: CASSPAIWTDTQYF. The CDR3 region has the DNA TGTGCCAGCAGTCCCGCCATTTGGACAGATACGCAGTATTTT. The chain combines TRBV27 with TRBJ2-3, with D unclear. Trimming left V 5 bases short and J 3 bases short, with 12 bases between. The CDR3 loop spans 14 amino acids. CDR1 is MNHEY, CDR2 SMNVEV, per germline (reference sequence).

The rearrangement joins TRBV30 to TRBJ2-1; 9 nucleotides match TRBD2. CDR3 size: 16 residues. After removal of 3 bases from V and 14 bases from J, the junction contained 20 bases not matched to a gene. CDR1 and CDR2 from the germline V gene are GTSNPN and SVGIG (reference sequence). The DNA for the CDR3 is TGTGCCTGGAGAAGGGCTTTAGCGGGAGTTATGGTGGGGAAGTTCTTC. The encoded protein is CAWRRALAGVMVGKFF.

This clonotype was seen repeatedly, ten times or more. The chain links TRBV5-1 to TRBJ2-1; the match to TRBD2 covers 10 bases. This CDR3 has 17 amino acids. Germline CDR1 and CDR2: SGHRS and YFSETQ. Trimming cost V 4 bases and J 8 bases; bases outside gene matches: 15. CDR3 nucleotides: TGCGCCAGCAGCAAGAACGGGGCTAGCGGGGGTTCCGATGAGCAGTTCTTC. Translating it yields CASSKNGASGGSDEQFF.

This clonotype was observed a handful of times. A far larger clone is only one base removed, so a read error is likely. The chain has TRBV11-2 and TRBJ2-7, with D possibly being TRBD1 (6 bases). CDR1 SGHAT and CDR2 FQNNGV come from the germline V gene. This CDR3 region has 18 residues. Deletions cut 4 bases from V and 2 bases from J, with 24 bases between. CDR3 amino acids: CASSSGAGAIASAYEQYF. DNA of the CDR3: TGTGCCAGCAGCTCCGGGGCAGGGGCTATAGCGAGCGCCTACGAGCAGTACTTC. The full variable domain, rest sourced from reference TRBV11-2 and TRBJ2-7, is EAGVAQSPRYKIIEKRQSVAFWCNPISGHATLYWYQQILGQGPKLLIQFQNNGVVDDSQLPKDRFSAERLKGVDSTLKIQPAKLEDSAVYLCASSSGAGAIASAYEQYFGPGTRLTVT.

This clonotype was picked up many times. This CDR3 is CSARPSGQGTRVYEQYF. For the CDR3, the DNA is TGCAGTGCTAGACCTTCGGGACAGGGCACGAGGGTCTACGAGCAGTACTTC. The V and J genes are TRBV20-1 and TRBJ2-7; 9 positions agree with TRBD1. The CDR3 length is 17 residues. J gave up 3 bases and V 2 bases, and 14 bases lay outside the gene matches. Germline CDR1 reads DFQATT; CDR2 reads SNEGSKA (reference sequence).

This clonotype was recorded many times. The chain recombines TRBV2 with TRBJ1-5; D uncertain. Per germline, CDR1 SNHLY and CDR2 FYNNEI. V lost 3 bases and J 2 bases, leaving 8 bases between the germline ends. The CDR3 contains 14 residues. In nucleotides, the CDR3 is TGTGCCAGCAGTGACAGGCCGGGCAATCAGCCCCAGCATTTT. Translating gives CASSDRPGNQPQHF.

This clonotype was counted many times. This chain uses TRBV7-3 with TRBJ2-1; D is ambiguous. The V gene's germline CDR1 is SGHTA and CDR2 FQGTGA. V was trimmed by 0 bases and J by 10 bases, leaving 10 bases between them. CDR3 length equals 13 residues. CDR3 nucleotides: TGTGCCAGCAGCTTAACAGTAAGGCAGGAGCAGTTCTTC. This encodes CASSLTVRQEQFF.

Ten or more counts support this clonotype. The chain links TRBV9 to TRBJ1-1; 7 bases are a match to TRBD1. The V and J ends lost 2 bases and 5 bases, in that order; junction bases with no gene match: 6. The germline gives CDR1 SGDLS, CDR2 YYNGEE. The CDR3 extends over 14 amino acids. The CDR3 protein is CASSVHLQGTEAFF. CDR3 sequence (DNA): TGTGCCAGCAGCGTCCATCTACAGGGGACTGAAGCTTTCTTT.

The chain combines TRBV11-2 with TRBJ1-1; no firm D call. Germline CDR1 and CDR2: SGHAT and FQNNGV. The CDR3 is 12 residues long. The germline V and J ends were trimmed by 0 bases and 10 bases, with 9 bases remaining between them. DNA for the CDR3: TGTGCCAGCAGCTTAGATCACGGCGGAGCTTTCTTT. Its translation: CASSLDHGGAFF.

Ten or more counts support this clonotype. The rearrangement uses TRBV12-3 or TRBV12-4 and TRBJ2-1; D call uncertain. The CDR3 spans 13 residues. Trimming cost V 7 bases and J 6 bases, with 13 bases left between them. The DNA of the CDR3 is TGTGCCAGCACCGACCAGACTTCCAATGAGCAGTTCTTC. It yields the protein CASTDQTSNEQFF.

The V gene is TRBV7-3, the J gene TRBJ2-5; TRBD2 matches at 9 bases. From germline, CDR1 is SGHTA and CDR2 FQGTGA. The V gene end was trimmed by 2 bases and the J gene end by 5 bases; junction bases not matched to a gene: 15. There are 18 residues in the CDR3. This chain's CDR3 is CASSLSPPREGHAETQYF. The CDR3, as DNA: TGTGCCAGCAGCTTATCCCCCCCGCGGGAGGGCCATGCCGAGACCCAGTACTTC.

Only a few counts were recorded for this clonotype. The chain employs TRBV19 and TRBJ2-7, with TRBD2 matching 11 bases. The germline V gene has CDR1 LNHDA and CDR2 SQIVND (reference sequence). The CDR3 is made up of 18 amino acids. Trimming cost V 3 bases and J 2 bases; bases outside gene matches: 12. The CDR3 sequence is CASSIGTSGPQITYEQYF. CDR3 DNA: TGTGCCAGTAGTATCGGGACTAGCGGACCACAAATTACCTACGAGCAGTACTTC.

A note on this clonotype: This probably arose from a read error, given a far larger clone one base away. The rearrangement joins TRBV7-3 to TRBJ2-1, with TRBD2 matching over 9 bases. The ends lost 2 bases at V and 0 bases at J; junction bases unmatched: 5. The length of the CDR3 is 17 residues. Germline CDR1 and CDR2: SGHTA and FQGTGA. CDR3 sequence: CASSLGGGESSYNEQFF. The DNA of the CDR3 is TGTGCCAGCAGCTTAGGCGGGGGGGAGAGCTCCTACAATGAGCAGTTCTTC.

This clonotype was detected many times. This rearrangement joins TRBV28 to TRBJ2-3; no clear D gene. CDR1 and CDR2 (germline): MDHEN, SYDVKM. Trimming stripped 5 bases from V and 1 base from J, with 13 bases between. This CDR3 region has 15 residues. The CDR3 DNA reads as TGTGCCAGCAGTCCACTCCCACCGCGCACAGATACGCAGTATTTT. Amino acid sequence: CASSPLPPRTDTQYF.

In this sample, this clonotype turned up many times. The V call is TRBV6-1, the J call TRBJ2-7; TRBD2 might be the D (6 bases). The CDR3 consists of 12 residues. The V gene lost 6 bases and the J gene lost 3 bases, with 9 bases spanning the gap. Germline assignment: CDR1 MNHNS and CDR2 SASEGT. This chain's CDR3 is CASRGTDYEQYF. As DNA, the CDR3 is TGTGCCAGCAGGGGGACTGACTACGAGCAGTACTTC.